These T cell receptor beta chains were read from a single sample in a study of blood T cell repertoires in COVID-19. Method: immunoSEQ multiplex PCR; TCRdb's copy keeps in-frame clones and lacks some. The sample has 140,000 to 150,000 clones, 84% seen once. The sequenced material came from PBMCs or T cells enriched from blood (not recorded which). The receptors stem from a woman aged 45 to 65 who had been exposed to COVID-19. The CDR3 runs from the conserved cysteine through the conserved F or W. D genes are given only for firm matches. Clone size is shown for a subset of rows, as once, few, many or a class of expanded clone.

CDR3nt: TGTGCCAGTAGTATAGGTCCAGGGATGGGCTATGGCTACACCTTC
CDR3aa: CASSIGPGMGYGYTF
d_gene: .
abundance: .
j_gene: TRBJ1-2
v_gene: TRBV19

CDR3nt: TGTGCCAGTAGTATAGGGGTGGCACGGGAAACTGAAGCTTTCTTT
CDR3aa: CASSIGVARETEAFF
d_gene: .
abundance: .
j_gene: TRBJ1-1
v_gene: TRBV19

CDR3nt: TGTGCCAGCAGCTTAGTTGGGGGGAGCAATCAGCCCCAGCATTTT
CDR3aa: CASSLVGGSNQPQHF
d_gene: .
abundance: .
j_gene: TRBJ1-5
v_gene: TRBV7-2

CDR3nt: TGTGCCAGCAGCGACGGGAGTCTCGCCTACAATGAGCAGTTCTTC
CDR3aa: CASSDGSLAYNEQFF
d_gene: .
abundance: .
j_gene: TRBJ2-1
v_gene: TRBV7-8

CDR3nt: TGTGCCAGCAGCTTCCGACAAGCGGGAGGGCCTGGCGAGCAGTTCTTC
CDR3aa: CASSFRQAGGPGEQFF
d_gene: TRBD2
abundance: .
j_gene: TRBJ2-1
v_gene: TRBV7-2

CDR3nt: TGTGCCAGCAGGCGGAACACCGGGGAGCTGTTTTTT
CDR3aa: CASRRNTGELFF
d_gene: .
abundance: .
j_gene: TRBJ2-2
v_gene: TRBV27

CDR3nt: TGTGCCAGCAGGGGACAGGGGTTCACTGAAGCTTTCTTT
CDR3aa: CASRGQGFTEAFF
d_gene: TRBD1
abundance: .
j_gene: TRBJ1-1
v_gene: TRBV12-3/TRBV12-4

CDR3nt: TGTGCCAGCAGACGTACAGGGATCCCCACAGATACGCAGTATTTT
CDR3aa: CASRRTGIPTDTQYF
d_gene: .
abundance: .
j_gene: TRBJ2-3
v_gene: TRBV7-2

CDR3nt: TGTGCCAGCAGCTTAGATCGAGGGAGCGAGACCCAGTACTTC
CDR3aa: CASSLDRGSETQYF
d_gene: .
abundance: .
j_gene: TRBJ2-5
v_gene: TRBV11-2

CDR3nt: TGCGCCAGCAGCTTGGAGCCCGGTGTCTGGCGGGGGGTGAACACTGAAGCTTTCTTT
CDR3aa: CASSLEPGVWRGVNTEAFF
d_gene: .
abundance: .
j_gene: TRBJ1-1
v_gene: TRBV5-1

CDR3nt: TGTGCCAGCAGCTTTCAGTTGGGGAGCGAGCAGTACTTC
CDR3aa: CASSFQLGSEQYF
d_gene: .
abundance: .
j_gene: TRBJ2-7
v_gene: TRBV5-6

CDR3nt: TGTGCCACCAGCAGAGAAGGTGCCGGGGGTCAGCCCCAGCATTTT
CDR3aa: CATSREGAGGQPQHF
d_gene: .
abundance: once
j_gene: TRBJ1-5
v_gene: TRBV15

CDR3nt: TGTGCCAGCGGCTCCAGACTAGCGGGAGTTGAGCAGTACTTC
CDR3aa: CASGSRLAGVEQYF
d_gene: TRBD2
abundance: .
j_gene: TRBJ2-7
v_gene: TRBV5-4

CDR3nt: TGTGCCAGCAGGAGAATGGGACAGGGGAACAATGAGCAGTTCTTC
CDR3aa: CASRRMGQGNNEQFF
d_gene: TRBD1
abundance: .
j_gene: TRBJ2-1
v_gene: TRBV6-5

CDR3nt: TGTGCCAGCAGCCTTGCCGGGGGGCCGGGCACCGGGGAGCTGTTTTTT
CDR3aa: CASSLAGGPGTGELFF
d_gene: .
abundance: .
j_gene: TRBJ2-2
v_gene: TRBV4-2

CDR3nt: TGTGCCAGCAGCGCAAGGACTGGTGGCTTTTACGAGCAGTTCTTC
CDR3aa: CASSARTGGFYEQFF
d_gene: .
abundance: .
j_gene: TRBJ2-1
v_gene: TRBV9

CDR3nt: TGTGCCAGCAGCCGAGCGGGAGCGGCCGGGGAGCTGTTTTTT
CDR3aa: CASSRAGAAGELFF
d_gene: TRBD2
abundance: once
j_gene: TRBJ2-2
v_gene: TRBV14

CDR3nt: TGTGCCAGTAGCCCTGGGACTAGCGGAGCCCAAGAGACCCAGTACTTC
CDR3aa: CASSPGTSGAQETQYF
d_gene: TRBD2
abundance: .
j_gene: TRBJ2-5
v_gene: TRBV19

CDR3nt: TGTGCCAGCAGCGCCCGGGGAAGCTCGAACACCGGGGAGCTGTTTTTT
CDR3aa: CASSARGSSNTGELFF
d_gene: .
abundance: .
j_gene: TRBJ2-2
v_gene: TRBV9

CDR3nt: TGTGCCAGCAGCGTCAGCACAGATACGCAGTATTTT
CDR3aa: CASSVSTDTQYF
d_gene: .
abundance: once
j_gene: TRBJ2-3
v_gene: TRBV25-1

CDR3nt: TGCAGCGTCCGACAGGGCCTTGGGGGTCAGCCCCAGCATTTT
CDR3aa: CSVRQGLGGQPQHF
d_gene: TRBD1
abundance: .
j_gene: TRBJ1-5
v_gene: TRBV29-1

CDR3nt: TGTGCCAGCAGCTTGGGACAGGGTAACTACGAGCAGTACTTC
CDR3aa: CASSLGQGNYEQYF
d_gene: TRBD1
abundance: .
j_gene: TRBJ2-7
v_gene: TRBV11-2

CDR3nt: TGTGCCAGCAGCCGAGGACATTCCGCAACTAATGAAAAACTGTTTTTT
CDR3aa: CASSRGHSATNEKLFF
d_gene: .
abundance: few
j_gene: TRBJ1-4
v_gene: TRBV5-4

CDR3nt: TGTGCCAGCAGCTTAAAGGGGCAGGGGACCCAGTACTTC
CDR3aa: CASSLKGQGTQYF
d_gene: .
abundance: .
j_gene: TRBJ2-5
v_gene: TRBV11-2

CDR3nt: TGCGCCAGCAGCCAAGATGCGCGACAGGGTTTTATCAACGAGCAGTACTTC
CDR3aa: CASSQDARQGFINEQYF
d_gene: TRBD1
abundance: .
j_gene: TRBJ2-7
v_gene: TRBV4-3

CDR3nt: TGTGCTAGCAGCTTAGGAACAGGGGTCACAGATACGCAGTATTTT
CDR3aa: CASSLGTGVTDTQYF
d_gene: TRBD1
abundance: .
j_gene: TRBJ2-3
v_gene: TRBV7-7

CDR3nt: TGTGCCAGTAGTATAAGCGCTGTTAATGAAAAACTGTTTTTT
CDR3aa: CASSISAVNEKLFF
d_gene: .
abundance: .
j_gene: TRBJ1-4
v_gene: TRBV19

CDR3nt: TGTGCCAGCAGTTCCCCGCGGGATGAGCAGTTCTTC
CDR3aa: CASSSPRDEQFF
d_gene: .
abundance: .
j_gene: TRBJ2-1
v_gene: TRBV12-3/TRBV12-4

CDR3nt: TGTGCCAGCAGTAAACAGGGGAACACTGAAGCTTTCTTT
CDR3aa: CASSKQGNTEAFF
d_gene: .
abundance: .
j_gene: TRBJ1-1
v_gene: TRBV6-5

CDR3nt: TGCGCCAGCAGCCCGTTGGGGGACAGGGAAGAGACCCAGTACTTC
CDR3aa: CASSPLGDREETQYF
d_gene: TRBD1
abundance: .
j_gene: TRBJ2-5
v_gene: TRBV5-1

CDR3nt: TGTGCCAGCAGCTTCACAGGGCTCACAGATCAGCCCCAGCATTTT
CDR3aa: CASSFTGLTDQPQHF
d_gene: .
abundance: .
j_gene: TRBJ1-5
v_gene: TRBV7-2

CDR3nt: TGTGCCACCAGCAGAGGGGGACAGGGGGCTCCCAACTATGGCTACACCTTC
CDR3aa: CATSRGGQGAPNYGYTF
d_gene: TRBD1
abundance: .
j_gene: TRBJ1-2
v_gene: TRBV15

CDR3nt: TGCGCCAGCCGGACAGGGGACGAGCAGTACTTC
CDR3aa: CASRTGDEQYF
d_gene: TRBD1
abundance: .
j_gene: TRBJ2-7
v_gene: TRBV4-1

CDR3nt: TGTGCCAGCCTGAGGTACAATGAGCAGTTCTTC
CDR3aa: CASLRYNEQFF
d_gene: .
abundance: .
j_gene: TRBJ2-1
v_gene: TRBV12-3/TRBV12-4

CDR3nt: TGTGCCAGCAGCTCTTCGTCGGACAGCCCTTATGGCTACACCTTC
CDR3aa: CASSSSSDSPYGYTF
d_gene: .
abundance: .
j_gene: TRBJ1-2
v_gene: TRBV7-8

CDR3nt: TGTGCCAGTAGGGTGGGTGGACAGGGCAATGAGCAGTTCTTC
CDR3aa: CASRVGGQGNEQFF
d_gene: TRBD1
abundance: few
j_gene: TRBJ2-1
v_gene: TRBV19

CDR3nt: TGTGCCAGCAGCAGTTCCCGGGACAGGGTCCGAGCTTTCTTT
CDR3aa: CASSSSRDRVRAFF
d_gene: TRBD1
abundance: .
j_gene: TRBJ1-1
v_gene: TRBV11-2

CDR3nt: TGTGCCAGCAGCTTGACCCAGGGCGATTACGGAAACACCATATATTTT
CDR3aa: CASSLTQGDYGNTIYF
d_gene: .
abundance: .
j_gene: TRBJ1-3
v_gene: TRBV11-2

CDR3nt: TGTGCCAGCTCAGAAACAAAAAGGACAGGGCTCCTGGAGGGGAACACTGAAGCTTTCTTT
CDR3aa: CASSETKRTGLLEGNTEAFF
d_gene: TRBD1
abundance: few
j_gene: TRBJ1-1
v_gene: TRBV18

CDR3nt: TGTGCCAGCAGTGAATATCGACAGGGATCGGAGACCCAGTACTTC
CDR3aa: CASSEYRQGSETQYF
d_gene: TRBD1
abundance: .
j_gene: TRBJ2-5
v_gene: TRBV25-1

CDR3nt: TGTGCCAGCAGCTTAGAGGTCCCGGGAGGGGCAGATACGCAGTATTTT
CDR3aa: CASSLEVPGGADTQYF
d_gene: TRBD2
abundance: .
j_gene: TRBJ2-3
v_gene: TRBV11-2

CDR3nt: TGTGCCAGCTCACCAGGGGCAGCTGGAAATGAAAAACTGTTTTTT
CDR3aa: CASSPGAAGNEKLFF
d_gene: .
abundance: few
j_gene: TRBJ1-4
v_gene: TRBV18

CDR3nt: TGCAGTGCTAGAGCCATTTATGGCTACACCTTC
CDR3aa: CSARAIYGYTF
d_gene: .
abundance: .
j_gene: TRBJ1-2
v_gene: TRBV20-1

CDR3nt: TGTGCCAGCAGCCCGACCGCAGGGGGCACTGAAGCTTTCTTT
CDR3aa: CASSPTAGGTEAFF
d_gene: TRBD1
abundance: .
j_gene: TRBJ1-1
v_gene: TRBV7-2

CDR3nt: TGCAGCACGAGACAGGTCACTGAAGCTTTCTTT
CDR3aa: CSTRQVTEAFF
d_gene: .
abundance: .
j_gene: TRBJ1-1
v_gene: TRBV29-1

CDR3nt: TGTGCTAGTGGTTTCAGTACCCTAGCGTGGAACTACGAGCAGTACTTC
CDR3aa: CASGFSTLAWNYEQYF
d_gene: .
abundance: few
j_gene: TRBJ2-7
v_gene: TRBV12-5

CDR3nt: TGTGCCAGCAGCGTACAACCACAGGGCAAAAACATTCAGTACTTC
CDR3aa: CASSVQPQGKNIQYF
d_gene: .
abundance: .
j_gene: TRBJ2-4
v_gene: TRBV9

CDR3nt: TGTGCCAGCAGAACGGAGCTATGGCCTGGTGTGTTTTTT
CDR3aa: CASRTELWPGVFF
d_gene: .
abundance: .
j_gene: TRBJ2-2
v_gene: TRBV12-3/TRBV12-4

CDR3nt: TGTGCCAGCAGTTACCGGGGAGGGCTACAGCCCCAGCATTTT
CDR3aa: CASSYRGGLQPQHF
d_gene: .
abundance: .
j_gene: TRBJ1-5
v_gene: TRBV6-6

CDR3nt: TGTGCCAGCAGCCCGGGACTAGCGGGGGGGTACCAAGAGACCCAGTACTTC
CDR3aa: CASSPGLAGGYQETQYF
d_gene: TRBD2
abundance: .
j_gene: TRBJ2-5
v_gene: TRBV7-2

CDR3nt: TGTGCCTGGAGCCCTCTCCGAACTAGGGCCGAGCAGTACTTC
CDR3aa: CAWSPLRTRAEQYF
d_gene: .
abundance: .
j_gene: TRBJ2-7
v_gene: TRBV30

CDR3nt: TGTGCCAGCAGCCACTTGGGACTAGCGGGACCGGGGGAGACCCAGTACTTC
CDR3aa: CASSHLGLAGPGETQYF
d_gene: TRBD2
abundance: .
j_gene: TRBJ2-5
v_gene: TRBV14

CDR3nt: TGCACCAGCAGCCAAGTACCAATGCCTTGGGACAGGGGGCTCCCCTCCTACAATGAGCAGTTCTTC
CDR3aa: CTSSQVPMPWDRGLPSYNEQFF
d_gene: .
abundance: .
j_gene: TRBJ2-1
v_gene: TRBV1